A selection of T cell receptor beta chains follows, all from one sample in a study of OX40 agonist ivuxolimab in advanced cancers. Only in-frame clones appear in the TCRdb table, and some are missing; sequencing was by immunoSEQ multiplex PCR. The sample comprises around 66,000 clones, roughly nine tenths of which are singletons, and around 20% rests with the top ten. The specimen was CD4+ or CD8+ T cells sorted from blood, collected in a trial of the OX40 agonist ivuxolimab. The receptors originated from an adult with an advanced solid tumor such as melanoma, head and neck, liver or kidney cancer. The conserved cysteine and the conserved F or W are not part of the CDR3 here. The order of the fields is CDR3 protein, D gene, J gene, V gene. D genes are given only for firm matches.

CDR3 protein: ASSPEDRAEPNTEAF; D gene: TRBD1; J gene: TRBJ1-1; V gene: TRBV28
CDR3 protein: ATRYKEEAF; D gene: NA; J gene: TRBJ1-1; V gene: TRBV15
CDR3 protein: ASSPSSTGELF; D gene: NA; J gene: TRBJ2-2; V gene: TRBV5-1
CDR3 protein: ASFDTGAPLNEQF; D gene: NA; J gene: TRBJ2-1; V gene: TRBV10-2
CDR3 protein: ASTITAANYGYT; D gene: NA; J gene: TRBJ1-2; V gene: TRBV6-1
CDR3 protein: ASSLDQGGSYEQY; D gene: NA; J gene: TRBJ2-7; V gene: TRBV11-2
CDR3 protein: ASSAGTAHEQY; D gene: TRBD1; J gene: TRBJ2-7; V gene: TRBV2
CDR3 protein: ASSLHSPLH; D gene: NA; J gene: TRBJ1-6; V gene: TRBV11-2
CDR3 protein: ASSTGTDDSYEQY; D gene: NA; J gene: TRBJ2-7; V gene: TRBV19
CDR3 protein: ATRGAPADTEAF; D gene: NA; J gene: TRBJ1-1; V gene: TRBV6-1
CDR3 protein: ASSLLDSYEQY; D gene: NA; J gene: TRBJ2-7; V gene: TRBV5-6
CDR3 protein: ASSLIGEDTEAF; D gene: NA; J gene: TRBJ1-1; V gene: TRBV4-1
CDR3 protein: ASSLGGDTYEQY; D gene: NA; J gene: TRBJ2-7; V gene: TRBV5-6
CDR3 protein: ASSPIDGPNYGYT; D gene: NA; J gene: TRBJ1-2; V gene: TRBV27
CDR3 protein: ASSQMPKETQY; D gene: NA; J gene: TRBJ2-5; V gene: TRBV4-1
CDR3 protein: ASSLGSFNEQF; D gene: NA; J gene: TRBJ2-1; V gene: TRBV7-6
CDR3 protein: ASSDTGAEETQY; D gene: TRBD1; J gene: TRBJ2-5; V gene: TRBV19
CDR3 protein: ASSLYSGQETQY; D gene: NA; J gene: TRBJ2-5; V gene: TRBV5-5
CDR3 protein: ASSPTPNTAYNEQF; D gene: NA; J gene: TRBJ2-1; V gene: TRBV4-2
CDR3 protein: ASGDRGYEQY; D gene: TRBD1; J gene: TRBJ2-7; V gene: TRBV7-9
CDR3 protein: ASSLGQGFRTEAF; D gene: TRBD1; J gene: TRBJ1-1; V gene: TRBV28
CDR3 protein: ASSLDPATSFNEQF; D gene: TRBD2; J gene: TRBJ2-1; V gene: TRBV11-3
CDR3 protein: ASKEVPNTEAF; D gene: NA; J gene: TRBJ1-1; V gene: TRBV6-5
CDR3 protein: ASSQSMGGGPRTQY; D gene: TRBD2; J gene: TRBJ2-3; V gene: TRBV23-1
CDR3 protein: ASSELGSGNTIY; D gene: NA; J gene: TRBJ1-3; V gene: TRBV6-1
CDR3 protein: ASSLGLLSYNEQF; D gene: NA; J gene: TRBJ2-1; V gene: TRBV7-2
CDR3 protein: ASSLGGGPNEQF; D gene: NA; J gene: TRBJ2-1; V gene: TRBV27
CDR3 protein: ASSRRDSFLNEQF; D gene: TRBD1; J gene: TRBJ2-1; V gene: TRBV7-6
CDR3 protein: ASSSTDYEQY; D gene: NA; J gene: TRBJ2-7; V gene: TRBV5-4
CDR3 protein: ASRDWPLHQPQH; D gene: NA; J gene: TRBJ1-5; V gene: TRBV6-1
CDR3 protein: ASSVETDTQY; D gene: NA; J gene: TRBJ2-3; V gene: TRBV9
CDR3 protein: ASSFTSVSTDTQY; D gene: TRBD2; J gene: TRBJ2-3; V gene: TRBV28
CDR3 protein: ASSLPRGLAYEQY; D gene: NA; J gene: TRBJ2-7; V gene: TRBV5-5
CDR3 protein: ASSLGVGQNSNQPQH; D gene: TRBD1; J gene: TRBJ1-5; V gene: TRBV7-6
CDR3 protein: ASSYGSEAF; D gene: NA; J gene: TRBJ1-1; V gene: TRBV6-5
CDR3 protein: ASSPRVSRAVNTEAF; D gene: NA; J gene: TRBJ1-1; V gene: TRBV7-9
CDR3 protein: ASSGTGGNSPLH; D gene: TRBD1; J gene: TRBJ1-6; V gene: TRBV5-4
CDR3 protein: ASSPSEEMNTEAF; D gene: NA; J gene: TRBJ1-1; V gene: TRBV18
CDR3 protein: ASSMGGLQPQH; D gene: NA; J gene: TRBJ1-5; V gene: TRBV19
CDR3 protein: ASSQDAEDEQF; D gene: NA; J gene: TRBJ2-1; V gene: TRBV4-1
CDR3 protein: ASSFYRGETQY; D gene: NA; J gene: TRBJ2-5; V gene: TRBV28
CDR3 protein: ASSWEYGNYGYT; D gene: NA; J gene: TRBJ1-2; V gene: TRBV6-5